This entry describes one TCR beta chain. Antigen specificity is unknown. This CDR3 region has 15 residues. The junction had 7 bases not matched to a gene; V was cut back by 4 bases and J by 1 base. Germline CDR1 SGHNT, CDR2 YYREEE (reference sequence). This table comes from immunoSEQ multiplex PCR, and its TCRdb copy is limited to in-frame clones, with some not included. The sample has approximately 90,000 clones; approximately 77% are singletons. The source of the sample is a study of Ad26.COV2.S vaccination and SARS-CoV-2 variants. Study outcomes and limitations: TCR breadth and depth estimates may have understated total T cell responses. Vaccinated individuals (as opposed to placebo recipients) had higher spike-specific TCR breadth. Non-spike TCR breadth did not differ much between vaccine and placebo recipients. Following vaccination, spike-specific CD8+ and CD4+ T cell responses reportedly exhibited substantial breadth.

The gene calls are TRBV5-4 and TRBJ1-2; 7 nucleotides match TRBD1. This sequence was found in a human donor who had recovered from COVID-19. The material sequenced was peripheral blood, taken after recovery from COVID-19. DNA of the CDR3: TGTGCCAGCAGCGCGGACAGGAGCCTTAACTATGGCTACACCTTC. Translation: CASSADRSLNYGYTF. Supplemented by reference TRBV5-4 and TRBJ1-2, the full variable domain reads ETGVTQSPTHLIKTRGQQVTLRCSSQSGHNTVSWYQQALGQGPQFIFQYYREEENGRGNFPPRFSGLQFPNYSSELNVNALELDDSALYLCASSADRSLNYGYTFGSGTRLTVV.